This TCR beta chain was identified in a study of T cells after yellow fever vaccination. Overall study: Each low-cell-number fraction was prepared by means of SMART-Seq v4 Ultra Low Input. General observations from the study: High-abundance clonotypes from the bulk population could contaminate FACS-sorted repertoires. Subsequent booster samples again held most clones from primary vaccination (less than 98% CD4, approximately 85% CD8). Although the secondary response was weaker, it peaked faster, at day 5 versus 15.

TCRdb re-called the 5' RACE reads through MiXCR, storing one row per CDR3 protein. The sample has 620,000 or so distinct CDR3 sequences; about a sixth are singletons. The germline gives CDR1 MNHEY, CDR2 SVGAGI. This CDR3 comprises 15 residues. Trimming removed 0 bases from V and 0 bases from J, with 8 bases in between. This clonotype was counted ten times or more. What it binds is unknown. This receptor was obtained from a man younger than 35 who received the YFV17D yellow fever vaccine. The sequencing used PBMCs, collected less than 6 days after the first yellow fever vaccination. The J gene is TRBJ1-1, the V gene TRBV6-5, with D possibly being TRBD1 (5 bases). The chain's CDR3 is CASSYSAGLNTEAFF. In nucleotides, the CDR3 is TGTGCCAGCAGTTACTCGGCAGGGTTGAACACTGAAGCTTTCTTT.